This T cell receptor (beta chain) was recovered during a study of blood T cell repertoires in COVID-19. Study-level background: Sites in the United States, Italy and Spain provided acute and convalescent COVID-19 samples.

Only in-frame clones appear in the TCRdb table, and some are missing; sequencing was by immunoSEQ multiplex PCR. The sample lists some 150,000 clones, about 82% occurring once. The CDR3 contains 16 residues. The V gene's germline CDR1 is SGHKS and CDR2 YYEKEE (reference sequence). Trimming took off 5 bases at V and 7 bases at J, with 21 bases between the two ends. The receptor's source is a man aged 50 to 60 with acute or convalescent COVID-19. The rearrangement uses TRBV5-5 and TRBJ1-4, with a tentative D call TRBD1 (5 bases). Material for sequencing was peripheral blood. The CDR3 DNA sequence: TGTGCCAGCAGTCCTGGTAGGGGATCTTTGGGTGAAAAACTGTTTTTT. Residues: CASSPGRGSLGEKLFF.